This paragraph covers one T cell receptor beta chain sequence. The sample is drawn from a study of blood T cell repertoires in COVID-19. V dropped 1 base and J dropped 4; count of bases not matched to a gene: 15. CDR3 length equals 18 residues. Germline CDR1 SGHTA, CDR2 FQGNSA. This table comes from immunoSEQ multiplex PCR, and its TCRdb copy is limited to in-frame clones, with some not included. The profile covers fewer than 400,000 clones, with roughly 89% appearing a single time and about 8.9% taken by the ten largest. The receptor was isolated from a woman younger than 30 who had recovered from COVID-19. The chain uses TRBV7-2 and TRBJ2-5, with TRBD1 matching 7 bases. Material for sequencing was PBMCs or T cells enriched from blood (not recorded which). In DNA form, the CDR3 reads TGTGCCAGCAGCTTAGGCCGACGAGCAGGGGGTAGAGTAGAGACCCAGTACTTC. Its translation is CASSLGRRAGGRVETQYF.